This is a list of T cell receptor beta chains from one sample in a study of blood T cell repertoires in COVID-19. The method was immunoSEQ multiplex PCR; TCRdb's version includes in-frame clones alone and lacks a portion of them. The table has about 440,000 clones, approximately 88% seen once. Sequenced material: peripheral blood. These receptor sequences come from a woman aged 50 to 60 with COVID-19, enrolled during active disease. Both conserved end residues are part of each CDR3. The D gene is left open where the match is weak. The listing skips clone size in some rows; elsewhere it reads once, few, many or a size class.

J	V	size	D	CDR3	DNA
TRBJ2-2	TRBV3-1/TRBV3-2	.	.	CASGQANTGELFF	TGTGCCAGCGGGCAGGCGAACACCGGGGAGCTGTTTTTT
TRBJ2-3	TRBV11-2	.	TRBD2	CASSLDTGGIGYTQYF	TGTGCCAGCAGCTTAGATACGGGGGGGATCGGGTATACGCAGTATTTT
TRBJ1-4	TRBV4-1	.	.	CASSRMSGEGKKLFF	TGCGCCAGCAGCCGAATGTCGGGAGAAGGGAAGAAACTGTTTTTT
TRBJ2-1	TRBV19	.	TRBD2	CASAPGGSQDEQFF	TGTGCCAGTGCCCCCGGGGGGTCCCAGGATGAGCAGTTCTTC
TRBJ2-7	TRBV9	.	TRBD2	CASSPIGGSYEQYF	TGTGCCAGCAGCCCAATCGGGGGGAGCTACGAGCAGTACTTC
TRBJ1-1	TRBV6-5	.	.	CASIDQGRGWTEAFF	TGTGCCAGCATCGACCAGGGGAGAGGTTGGACTGAAGCTTTCTTT
TRBJ1-1	TRBV30	.	.	CAWSTGMHTEAFF	TGTGCCTGGAGTACAGGTATGCACACTGAAGCTTTCTTT
TRBJ1-2	TRBV28	.	.	CATAGPNYGYTF	TGTGCCACCGCGGGACCTAACTATGGCTACACCTTC
TRBJ1-1	TRBV11-3	.	.	CASSLGVNTEAFF	TGTGCCAGCAGCTTAGGAGTGAACACTGAAGCTTTCTTT
TRBJ1-4	TRBV19	.	TRBD1	CASSIDRATTNEKLFF	TGTGCCAGTAGCATTGACAGGGCAACAACTAATGAAAAACTGTTTTTT
TRBJ2-2	TRBV5-1	.	.	CASSSLTGTGELFF	TGCGCCAGCAGCTCCCTCACAGGGACGGGGGAGCTGTTTTTT
TRBJ2-7	TRBV6-5	.	TRBD1	CASTTGMTYEQYF	TGTGCCAGCACGACAGGGATGACCTACGAGCAGTACTTC
TRBJ1-5	TRBV6-6	.	.	CASRRSGVNQPQHF	TGTGCCAGCAGGAGGTCGGGAGTAAATCAGCCCCAGCATTTT
TRBJ1-5	TRBV7-2	.	.	CASSSTVQGFQPQHF	TGTGCCAGCAGCTCGACCGTCCAGGGTTTTCAGCCCCAGCATTTT
TRBJ2-6	TRBV7-8	.	.	CASSLLGPGANVLTF	TGTGCCAGCAGCCTCTTGGGGCCTGGGGCCAACGTCCTGACTTTC
TRBJ2-3	TRBV3-1/TRBV3-2	.	.	CASSLLGGPGDTQYF	TGTGCCAGCAGCCTTTTGGGAGGCCCGGGAGATACGCAGTATTTT
TRBJ1-5	TRBV27	.	TRBD1	CASSWRTGNNQPQHF	TGTGCCAGCAGTTGGAGGACAGGGAACAATCAGCCCCAGCATTTT
TRBJ2-1	TRBV27	.	TRBD2	CASSSNLGLAGGHEQFF	TGTGCCAGCAGTTCCAACCTTGGACTAGCGGGGGGTCATGAGCAGTTCTTC
TRBJ2-2	TRBV6-5	.	.	CASTKKGTGELFF	TGTGCCAGCACCAAAAAGGGGACCGGGGAGCTGTTTTTT
TRBJ1-1	TRBV30	.	.	CAWKFGRVNTEAFF	TGTGCCTGGAAATTCGGCAGGGTGAACACTGAAGCTTTCTTT
TRBJ1-1	TRBV29-1	.	.	CSVGRGGNTEAFF	TGCAGCGTTGGGCGGGGCGGGAACACTGAAGCTTTCTTT
TRBJ2-7	TRBV6-5	.	.	CASSYSPPGTYEQYF	TGTGCCAGCAGTTACTCGCCTCCAGGGACCTACGAGCAGTACTTC
TRBJ2-1	TRBV6-2/TRBV6-3	.	TRBD2	CASSFTPGLVAGTLHNEQFF	TGTGCCAGCAGTTTTACCCCGGGACTAGTCGCGGGGACGTTACACAATGAGCAGTTCTTC
TRBJ1-4	TRBV7-2	.	.	CASSFRAGANEKLFF	TGTGCCAGCAGCTTTCGGGCAGGGGCTAATGAAAAACTGTTTTTT
TRBJ1-5	TRBV18	.	.	CASSPTEVPNQPQHF	TGTGCCAGCTCACCGACAGAGGTTCCCAATCAGCCCCAGCATTTT
TRBJ1-1	TRBV5-4	.	.	CASSGGGSLNTEAFF	TGTGCCAGCAGCGGGGGGGGGTCGTTGAACACTGAAGCTTTCTTT
TRBJ1-2	TRBV25-1	once	.	CASSDHGQNYGYTF	TGTGCCAGCAGTGATCACGGACAGAACTATGGCTACACCTTC
TRBJ2-7	TRBV24-1	once	TRBD1	CATSDSAIGTGGSYEQYF	TGTGCCACCAGTGATTCCGCCATCGGGACAGGCGGCTCCTACGAGCAGTACTTC
TRBJ2-1	TRBV2	.	.	CASSEAQLLNEQFF	TGTGCCAGCAGTGAAGCGCAACTTCTAAATGAGCAGTTCTTC
TRBJ1-2	TRBV12-5	.	.	CASGLGGLTGYTF	TGTGCTAGTGGTCTGGGGGGGCTGACGGGCTACACCTTC
TRBJ1-5	TRBV10-3	.	.	CAISAAGSNQPQHF	TGTGCCATCAGTGCCGCGGGAAGCAATCAGCCCCAGCATTTT
TRBJ1-2	TRBV6-5	once	TRBD1	CASTERQDRKGYTF	TGTGCCAGCACCGAAAGGCAGGACAGGAAAGGCTACACCTTC
TRBJ2-1	TRBV3-1/TRBV3-2	.	TRBD2	CASSLRLASGEQFF	TGTGCCAGCAGCCTCCGACTAGCATCGGGTGAGCAGTTCTTC
TRBJ2-1	TRBV30	.	.	CAWSRGHEQFF	TGTGCCTGGAGCAGGGGTCATGAGCAGTTCTTC
TRBJ2-7	TRBV14	.	.	CASSLVTDSEQYF	TGTGCCAGCAGCCTCGTGACAGATAGCGAGCAGTACTTC
TRBJ1-1	TRBV5-6	once	TRBD1	CASRMTGGGEAFF	TGTGCCAGCAGGATGACAGGGGGCGGTGAAGCTTTCTTT
TRBJ2-5	TRBV3-1/TRBV3-2	.	.	CASSQGSGWETQYF	TGTGCCAGCAGCCAAGGAAGCGGCTGGGAGACCCAGTACTTC
TRBJ1-2	TRBV10-3	.	TRBD1	CAISVLTSTGQGYTF	TGTGCCATCAGTGTTCTTACTTCGACAGGGCAAGGCTACACCTTC
TRBJ1-1	TRBV19	.	TRBD1	CASSTTGGRSEAFF	TGTGCCAGTAGTACAACAGGGGGTAGGTCTGAAGCTTTCTTT
TRBJ1-4	TRBV6-5	.	.	CASSISATNEKLFF	TGTGCCAGCAGCATCAGCGCAACTAATGAAAAACTGTTTTTT
TRBJ1-1	TRBV2	.	.	CASSSPRGFAEAFF	TGTGCCAGCAGTTCCCCACGGGGGTTCGCTGAAGCTTTCTTT
TRBJ1-2	TRBV7-2	.	TRBD1	CASSLVGTGGDGYTF	TGTGCCAGCAGCTTAGTAGGGACAGGGGGCGATGGCTACACCTTC
TRBJ2-2	TRBV13	few	.	CASSLGTVRGELFF	TGTGCCAGCAGCCTAGGTACCGTTCGGGGGGAGCTGTTTTTT
TRBJ1-2	TRBV7-9	.	TRBD1	CASRAPGTDLGYTF	TGTGCCAGCAGAGCCCCCGGGACAGATTTGGGCTACACCTTC
TRBJ1-6	TRBV30	.	TRBD1	CAWMGTENSPLHF	TGTGCCTGGATGGGGACAGAGAATTCACCCCTCCACTTT
TRBJ2-7	TRBV6-2/TRBV6-3	few	TRBD2	CASSSGLTYEQYF	TGTGCCAGCAGTTCGGGACTAACCTACGAGCAGTACTTC
TRBJ1-1	TRBV5-6	.	.	CASSSYGTEAFF	TGTGCCAGCAGCTCGTACGGCACTGAAGCTTTCTTT
TRBJ2-3	TRBV6-5	once	TRBD2	CASKLAGTDTQYF	TGTGCCAGCAAACTAGCGGGGACAGATACGCAGTATTTT
TRBJ2-2	TRBV9	once	TRBD1	CASSTGTGNTGELFF	TGTGCCAGCTCCACCGGGACAGGGAACACCGGGGAGCTGTTTTTT
TRBJ1-2	TRBV18	.	.	CASSSGAAVSYTF	TGTGCCAGCTCGTCGGGAGCCGCCGTAAGCTACACCTTC
TRBJ2-7	TRBV2	once	.	CASSGSYEQYF	TGTGCCAGCAGTGGCAGCTACGAGCAGTACTTC
TRBJ1-5	TRBV6-5	.	.	CASSTRRGSNQPQHF	TGTGCCAGCAGTACCAGGAGGGGCAGCAATCAGCCCCAGCATTTT
TRBJ2-6	TRBV29-1	.	.	CSAQFSGANVLTF	TGCAGCGCCCAGTTCTCTGGGGCCAACGTCCTGACTTTC
TRBJ1-2	TRBV11-1	.	TRBD1	CASSFGRTGTGAVLF	TGTGCCAGCAGCTTTGGCCGAACCGGGACAGGAGCGGTACTTTTC
TRBJ2-3	TRBV19	.	.	CASSGVGDTQYF	TGTGCCAGCTCGGGGGTGGGAGATACGCAGTATTTT
TRBJ1-1	TRBV10-3	.	TRBD1	CAITGGGGGAEAFF	TGTGCCATCACAGGGGGCGGAGGGGGTGCTGAAGCTTTCTTT
TRBJ2-3	TRBV30	.	TRBD1	CAWRQGAPTDTQYF	TGTGCCTGGAGGCAGGGGGCGCCCACAGATACGCAGTATTTT
TRBJ1-2	TRBV6-5	.	.	CASRPGSTPYGYTF	TGTGCCAGCAGACCCGGGTCCACCCCCTATGGCTACACCTTC